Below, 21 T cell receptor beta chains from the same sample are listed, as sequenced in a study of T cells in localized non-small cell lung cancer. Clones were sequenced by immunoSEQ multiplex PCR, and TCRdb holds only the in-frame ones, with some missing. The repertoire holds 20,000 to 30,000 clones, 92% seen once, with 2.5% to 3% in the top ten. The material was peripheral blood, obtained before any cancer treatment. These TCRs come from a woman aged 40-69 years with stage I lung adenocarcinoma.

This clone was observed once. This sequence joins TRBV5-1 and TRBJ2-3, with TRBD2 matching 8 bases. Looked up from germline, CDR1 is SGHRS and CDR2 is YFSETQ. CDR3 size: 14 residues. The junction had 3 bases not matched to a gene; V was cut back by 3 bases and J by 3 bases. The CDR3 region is CASSYGLATDTQYF. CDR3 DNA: TGCGCCAGCAGCTACGGACTAGCAACAGATACGCAGTATTTT.

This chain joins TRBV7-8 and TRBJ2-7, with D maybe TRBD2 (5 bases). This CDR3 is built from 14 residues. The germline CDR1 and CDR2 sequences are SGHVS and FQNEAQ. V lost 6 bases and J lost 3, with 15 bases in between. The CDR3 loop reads CASRPGLGSYEQYF. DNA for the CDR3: TGTGCCAGCAGGCCCGGACTGGGGAGCTACGAGCAGTACTTC.

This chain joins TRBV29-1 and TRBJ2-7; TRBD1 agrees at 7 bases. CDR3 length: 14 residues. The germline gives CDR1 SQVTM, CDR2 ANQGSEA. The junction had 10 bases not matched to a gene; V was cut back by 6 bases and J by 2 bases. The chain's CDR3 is CSVATGVGAYEQYF. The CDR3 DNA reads TGCAGCGTAGCAACAGGGGTAGGCGCCTACGAGCAGTACTTC.

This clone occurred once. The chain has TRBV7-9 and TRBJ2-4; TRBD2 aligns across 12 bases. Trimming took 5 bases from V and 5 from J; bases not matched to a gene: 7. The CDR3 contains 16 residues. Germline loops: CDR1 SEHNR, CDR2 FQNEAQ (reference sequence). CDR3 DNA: TGTGCCAGCAGCCAAGGGCTAGCGGGAGGGCAAAACATTCAGTACTTC. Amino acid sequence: CASSQGLAGGQNIQYF.

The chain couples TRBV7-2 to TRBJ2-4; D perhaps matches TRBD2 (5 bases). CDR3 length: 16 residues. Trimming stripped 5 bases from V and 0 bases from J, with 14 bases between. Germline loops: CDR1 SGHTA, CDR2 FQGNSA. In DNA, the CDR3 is TGTGCCAGCAGCCCCGGGCCCGGGGAAGCCAAAAACATTCAGTACTTC. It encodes CASSPGPGEAKNIQYF. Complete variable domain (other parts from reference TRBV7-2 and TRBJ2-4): GAGVSQSPSNKVTEKGKDVELRCDPISGHTALYWYRQSLGQGLEFLIYFQGNSAPDKSGLPSDRFSAERTGGSVSTLTIQRTQQEDSAVYLCASSPGPGEAKNIQYFGAGTRLSVL.

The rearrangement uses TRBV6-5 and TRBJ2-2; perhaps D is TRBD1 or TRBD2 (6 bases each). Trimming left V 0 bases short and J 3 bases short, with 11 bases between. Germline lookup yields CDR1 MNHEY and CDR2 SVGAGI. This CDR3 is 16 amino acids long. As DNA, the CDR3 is TGTGCCAGCAGTTACTCGCCAGGGGAGGACACCGGGGAGCTGTTTTTT. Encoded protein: CASSYSPGEDTGELFF.

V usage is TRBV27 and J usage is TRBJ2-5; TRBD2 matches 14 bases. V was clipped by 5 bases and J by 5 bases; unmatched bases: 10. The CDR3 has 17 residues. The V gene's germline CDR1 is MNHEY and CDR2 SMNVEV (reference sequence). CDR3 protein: CASSKTSGRAGRETQYF. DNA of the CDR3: TGTGCCAGCAGTAAGACTAGCGGGAGGGCCGGTAGGGAGACCCAGTACTTC.

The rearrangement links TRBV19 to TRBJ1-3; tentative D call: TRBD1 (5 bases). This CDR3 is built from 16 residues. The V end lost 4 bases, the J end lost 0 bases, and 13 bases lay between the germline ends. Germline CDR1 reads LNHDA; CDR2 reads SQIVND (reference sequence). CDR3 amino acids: CASSTGTRTSGNTIYF. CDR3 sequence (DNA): TGTGCCAGTAGTACCGGGACTCGAACCTCTGGAAACACCATATATTTT.

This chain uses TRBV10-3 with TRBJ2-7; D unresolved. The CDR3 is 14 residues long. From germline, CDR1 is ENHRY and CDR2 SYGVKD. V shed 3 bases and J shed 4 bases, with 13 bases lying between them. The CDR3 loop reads CAISDRPVRYEQYF. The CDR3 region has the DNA TGTGCCATCAGTGACCGCCCAGTTAGGTACGAGCAGTACTTC.

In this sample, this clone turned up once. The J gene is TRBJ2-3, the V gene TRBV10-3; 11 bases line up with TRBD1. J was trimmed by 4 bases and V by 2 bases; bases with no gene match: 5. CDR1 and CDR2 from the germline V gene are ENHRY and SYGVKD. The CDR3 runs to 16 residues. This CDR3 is CAISERPGQGADTQYF. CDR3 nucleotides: TGTGCCATCAGTGAGAGGCCGGGACAGGGGGCAGATACGCAGTATTTT.

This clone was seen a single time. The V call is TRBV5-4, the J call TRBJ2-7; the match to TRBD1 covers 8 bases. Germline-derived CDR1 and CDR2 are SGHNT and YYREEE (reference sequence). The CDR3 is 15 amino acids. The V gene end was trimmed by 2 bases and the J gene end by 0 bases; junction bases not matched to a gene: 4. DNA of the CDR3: TGTGCCAGCAGCTTAGGACAGGGCAGCTCCTACGAGCAGTACTTC. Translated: CASSLGQGSSYEQYF.

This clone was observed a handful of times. CDR3 DNA sequence: TGCGCCAGCCGGGACACCCAGGGCGAGCAGTACTTC. Protein: CASRDTQGEQYF. The V and J genes are TRBV10-1 and TRBJ2-7; D is possibly TRBD1 (6 bases). The V gene's germline CDR1 is WNHNN and CDR2 SYGVQD (reference sequence). The V gene lost 8 bases and the J gene lost 6 bases, with 14 bases spanning the gap. The CDR3 contains 12 residues.

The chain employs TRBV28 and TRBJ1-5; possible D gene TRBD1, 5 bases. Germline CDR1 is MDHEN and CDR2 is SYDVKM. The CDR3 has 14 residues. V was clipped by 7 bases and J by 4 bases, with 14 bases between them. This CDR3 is CASNRGSNNQPQHF. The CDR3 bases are TGTGCCAGCAATCGGGGCAGTAATAATCAGCCCCAGCATTTT.

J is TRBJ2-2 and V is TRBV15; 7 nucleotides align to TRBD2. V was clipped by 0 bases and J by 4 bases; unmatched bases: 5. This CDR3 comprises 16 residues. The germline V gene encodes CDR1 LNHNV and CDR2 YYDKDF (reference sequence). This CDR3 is CATSRDGGRATGELFF. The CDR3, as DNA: TGTGCCACCAGCAGAGATGGGGGGAGGGCCACCGGGGAGCTGTTTTTT.

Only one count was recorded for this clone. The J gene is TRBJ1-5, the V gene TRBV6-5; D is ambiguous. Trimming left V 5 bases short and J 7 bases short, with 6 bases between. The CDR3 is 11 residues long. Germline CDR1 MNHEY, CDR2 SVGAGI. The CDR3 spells CASSSEQPQHF. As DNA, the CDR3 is TGTGCCAGCAGTAGCGAACAGCCCCAGCATTTT.

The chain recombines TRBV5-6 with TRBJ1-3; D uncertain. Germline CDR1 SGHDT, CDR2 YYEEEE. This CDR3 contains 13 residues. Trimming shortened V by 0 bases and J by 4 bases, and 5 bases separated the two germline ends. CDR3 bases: TGTGCCAGCAGCTTGGCACGGGGAAACACCATATATTTT. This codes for CASSLARGNTIYF.

CDR3 sequence: CASSPRQGRTYNEQFF. The CDR3 nucleotides are TGTGCCAGCAGTCCTAGACAGGGACGCACCTACAATGAGCAGTTCTTC. J is TRBJ2-1 and V is TRBV27; TRBD1 matches 7 bases. The CDR3 is 16 residues long. V trimming: 5 bases; J trimming: 2 bases; junction bases outside the gene matches: 9. Germline V gene sequence: CDR1 MNHEY, CDR2 SMNVEV (reference sequence).

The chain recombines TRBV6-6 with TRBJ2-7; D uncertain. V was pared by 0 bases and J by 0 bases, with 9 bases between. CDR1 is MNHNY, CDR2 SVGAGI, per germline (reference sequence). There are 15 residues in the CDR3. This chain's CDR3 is CASSYSFSSSYEQYF. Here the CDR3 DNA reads TGTGCCAGCAGTTACTCGTTCTCCAGCTCCTACGAGCAGTACTTC.

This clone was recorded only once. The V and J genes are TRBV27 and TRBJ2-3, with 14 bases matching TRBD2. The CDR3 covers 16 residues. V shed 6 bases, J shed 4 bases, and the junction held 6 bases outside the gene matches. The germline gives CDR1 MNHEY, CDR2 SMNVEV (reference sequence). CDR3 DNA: TGTGCCAGCAGCTGGACTAGCGGGAGGACCCCAGATACGCAGTATTTT. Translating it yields CASSWTSGRTPDTQYF.

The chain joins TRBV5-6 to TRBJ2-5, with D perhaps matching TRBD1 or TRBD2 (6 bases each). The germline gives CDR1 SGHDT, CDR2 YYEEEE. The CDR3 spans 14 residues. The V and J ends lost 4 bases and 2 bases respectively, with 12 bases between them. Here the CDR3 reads CASSPGGQQETQYF. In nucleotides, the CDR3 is TGTGCCAGCAGCCCTGGGGGGCAGCAAGAGACCCAGTACTTC.

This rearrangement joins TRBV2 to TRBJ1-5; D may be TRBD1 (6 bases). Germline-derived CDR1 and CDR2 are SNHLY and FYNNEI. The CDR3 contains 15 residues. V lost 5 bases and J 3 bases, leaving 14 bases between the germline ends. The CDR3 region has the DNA TGTGCCAGCAGTTTCAAGGGGGGCTACAATCAGCCCCAGCATTTT. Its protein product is CASSFKGGYNQPQHF. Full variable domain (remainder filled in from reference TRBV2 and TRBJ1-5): EPEVTQTPSHQVTQMGQEVILRCVPISNHLYFYWYRQILGQKVEFLVSFYNNEISEKSEIFDDQFSVERPDGSNFTLKIRSTKLEDSAMYFCASSFKGGYNQPQHFGDGTRLSIL.